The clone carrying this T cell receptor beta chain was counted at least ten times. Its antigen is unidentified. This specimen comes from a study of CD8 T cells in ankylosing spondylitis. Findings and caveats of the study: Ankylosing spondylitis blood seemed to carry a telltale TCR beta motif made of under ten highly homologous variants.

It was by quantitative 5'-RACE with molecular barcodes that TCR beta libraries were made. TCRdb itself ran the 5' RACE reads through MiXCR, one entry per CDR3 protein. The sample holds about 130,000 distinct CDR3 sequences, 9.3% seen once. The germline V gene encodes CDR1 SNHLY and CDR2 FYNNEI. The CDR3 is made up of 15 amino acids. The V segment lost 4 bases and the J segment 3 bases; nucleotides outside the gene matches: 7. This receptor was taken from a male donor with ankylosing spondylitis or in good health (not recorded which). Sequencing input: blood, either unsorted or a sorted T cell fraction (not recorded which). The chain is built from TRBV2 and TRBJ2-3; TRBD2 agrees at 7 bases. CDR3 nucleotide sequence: TGTGCCAGCAGTGGGTCTAGCGGTGGGACAGATACGCAGTATTTT. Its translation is CASSGSSGGTDTQYF.